This T cell receptor beta chain was captured by sequencing in a study of identical twins. Via MiXCR, TCRdb re-called the 5' RACE reads, giving one row per CDR3 protein. The data show around 530,000 distinct CDR3 sequences, nearly 15% seen once. Donors were all healthy Caucasians. These data also formed part of another study, on yellow fever vaccine responses in identical twins. That paper notes: Reportedly, the T cell response mounted by twins to vaccine seemed partly convergent, partly personalized.

The TCR originated in a young woman in good health. Sequenced: CD4+ T cells sorted from blood.

This CDR3 reads CASSPPGLAGLNNEQFF. For the CDR3, the DNA is TGTGCCAGCTCACCGCCCGGACTAGCGGGCCTAAACAATGAGCAGTTCTTC. This sequence joins TRBV18 and TRBJ2-1, with TRBD2 matching 11 bases. The CDR3 covers 17 residues. Germline V gene lookup returns CDR1 KGHSH and CDR2 LQKENI. V lost 3 bases, J lost 5 bases, and 9 bases stayed unmatched.